A selection of T cell receptor beta chains follows, all from one sample in a study of beta chain features in type 1 diabetes. TCRdb's table, derived via immunoSEQ multiplex PCR, lists solely in-frame clones and lacks some. The repertoire consists of roughly 300,000 clones, with 8% occurring once and the leading ten covering roughly 0.44%. The sample consisted of central memory CD4+ T cells from blood. Receptors were obtained from a woman in her late teens or twenties in good health. CDR3s include the opening cysteine and the closing phenylalanine or tryptophan. The order of the fields is V gene, D gene, clone size, J gene, CDR3 protein, CDR3 DNA. A D gene is named only where the DNA matches it firmly. The size entry is marked missing in some rows and otherwise reads once, few, many or a size class.

TRBV7-8	-	many	TRBJ2-1	CASSLFTGISYNEQFF	TGTGCCAGCAGCTTATTTACTGGAATCTCCTACAATGAGCAGTTCTTC
TRBV11-2	-	few	TRBJ2-1	CASSLDTGRARLGRNEQFF	TGTGCCAGCAGCTTAGATACGGGGCGGGCCCGTTTGGGCCGTAATGAGCAGTTCTTC
TRBV4-2	TRBD2	few	TRBJ2-3	CASSPSELAGVGTQYF	TGTGCCAGCAGCCCTTCGGAACTAGCGGGAGTTGGAACGCAGTATTTT
TRBV9	-	few	TRBJ1-1	CASSVEVMNTEAFF	TGTGCCAGCAGCGTTGAGGTCATGAACACTGAAGCTTTCTTT
TRBV2	TRBD2	-	TRBJ2-3	CASRGLVPTDTQYF	TGTGCCAGCAGGGGACTAGTCCCGACAGATACGCAGTATTTT
TRBV27	-	-	TRBJ2-1	CASSLEGPNNEQFF	TGTGCCAGCAGTCTAGAAGGACCAAACAATGAGCAGTTCTTC
TRBV6-5	-	-	TRBJ2-2	CASSYSTQATGELFF	TGTGCCAGCAGTTACTCGACCCAGGCCACCGGGGAGCTGTTTTTT
TRBV28	-	few	TRBJ1-2	CASKVNYGYTF	TGTGCCAGCAAGGTGAACTATGGCTACACCTTC
TRBV21-1	-	few	TRBJ1-5	CASSKVPGRDSNQPQHF	TGTGCCAGCAGCAAAGTTCCGGGTAGGGATAGCAATCAGCCCCAGCATTTT
TRBV7-9	-	few	TRBJ2-2	CASSLVDTGELFF	TGTGCCAGCAGCCTCGTGGACACCGGGGAGCTGTTTTTT
TRBV2	-	few	TRBJ1-1	CASSGQDSEAFF	TGTGCCAGCAGTGGACAGGACTCGGAAGCTTTCTTT
TRBV28	-	many	TRBJ1-2	CASSLTDYGYTF	TGTGCCAGCAGTTTAACAGATTATGGCTACACCTTC
TRBV18	-	-	TRBJ2-3	CASSPEASSTDTQYF	TGTGCCAGCTCACCCGAAGCGTCTAGCACAGATACGCAGTATTTT
TRBV11-2	-	-	TRBJ1-2	CASSSEGGGYTF	TGTGCCAGCAGCTCAGAGGGGGGAGGCTACACCTTC